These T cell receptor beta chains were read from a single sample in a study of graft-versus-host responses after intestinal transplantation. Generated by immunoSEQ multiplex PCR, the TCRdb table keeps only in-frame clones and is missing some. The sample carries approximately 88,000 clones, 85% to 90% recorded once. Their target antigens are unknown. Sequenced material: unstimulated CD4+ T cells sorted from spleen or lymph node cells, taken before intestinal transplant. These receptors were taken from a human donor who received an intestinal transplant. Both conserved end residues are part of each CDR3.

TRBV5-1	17	CASTLIGGGVGTGELFF
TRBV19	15	CASSRLAGPGDTQYF
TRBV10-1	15	CASSERGRGINEQFF
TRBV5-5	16	CASSLSGGLGGNEQFF
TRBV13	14	CASSLFGRGAGYTF
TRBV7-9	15	CASSPHGQGINEQYF
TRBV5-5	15	CASSFGFRGANVLTF
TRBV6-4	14	CASSPGGFYNEQFF
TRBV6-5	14	CASSLLGGDIEQYF
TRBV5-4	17	CASSHDRPGSRNTEAFF
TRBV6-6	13	CASSGDRFYGYTF
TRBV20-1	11	CSARDKGVYTF
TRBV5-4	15	CASSSVLATDNEQFF
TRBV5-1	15	CASSSDTGPNSPLHF
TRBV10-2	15	CASSEGTGYGQPQHF
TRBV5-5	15	CASSLAGTADYGYTF
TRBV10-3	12	CAIRTTGGEQYF
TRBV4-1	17	CASSQGEAGGLQETQYF
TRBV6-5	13	CASSYSQGPGYTF
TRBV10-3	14	CAISGSSGGETQYF
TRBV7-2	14	CASSLVSANYGYTF
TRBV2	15	CASSPEGANTGELFF